This TCR beta chain is drawn from a study of cytomegalovirus exposure and HLA in healthy donors. Points from the study as a whole: Per published accounts, TCR beta sequences correctly predicted the HLA-A and HLA-B alleles of most subjects.

The junction had 11 bases not matched to a gene; V was cut back by 5 bases and J by 7 bases. CDR1 and CDR2 from the germline V gene are KGHSH and LQKENI. This CDR3 contains 15 residues. Note on this clone: What it binds is not known.

60 Vbeta and 13 Jbeta primers were used in PCR. The data were produced by immunoSEQ multiplex PCR, yet TCRdb's version contains in-frame clones alone and is incomplete. The sample lists roughly 150,000 clones, more than 70% seen once, with 2.5% to 3.5% in the top ten. The source is a man aged 35 to 55 in good health and CMV-seronegative. The sequenced sample was PBMCs. V and J are TRBV18 and TRBJ1-5; 7 positions match TRBD1. The CDR3 bases are TGTGCCAGCTCAACAACAGGGGACCACCGGCAGCCCCAGCATTTT. This translates into CASSTTGDHRQPQHF.